These 23 T cell receptor beta chains came from one sample sequenced in a study of T cell responses to AZD1222 COVID-19 vaccine. The method was immunoSEQ multiplex PCR; TCRdb's version includes in-frame clones alone and lacks a portion of them. This repertoire shows 75,000 to 90,000 clones, 80% to 90% found once; its top ten account for roughly 3.1%. The sample here was peripheral blood, taken 28 days after the second AZD1222 dose. The receptors shown here come from an adult who received the AZD1222 COVID-19 vaccine.

J is TRBJ2-6 and V is TRBV15; D perhaps matches TRBD2 (5 bases). The germline gives CDR1 LNHNV, CDR2 YYDKDF (reference sequence). V was clipped by 0 bases and J by 0 bases, with 9 bases between them. The CDR3 has 17 residues. The CDR3 DNA reads TGTGCCACCAGCAGAGATCTCGGGGACTCTGGGGCCAACGTCCTGACTTTC. Translation: CATSRDLGDSGANVLTF.

This clone was seen once. This chain links TRBV28 with TRBJ2-7; possible D gene TRBD1, 6 bases. The germline CDR1 and CDR2 sequences are MDHEN and SYDVKM. CDR3 length: 15 amino acids. V dropped 5 bases and J dropped 0 bases, with 14 bases sitting between them. The DNA for the CDR3 is TGTGCCAGCAGTGTGAGTGGACAGTTCTCCTACGAGCAGTACTTC. Translation gives CASSVSGQFSYEQYF.

This clone was counted once. CDR3 region: CASTTGTGRSNSPLHF. DNA of the CDR3: TGTGCCAGCACCACCGGGACAGGGCGTAGTAATTCACCCCTCCACTTT. The rearrangement joins TRBV5-4 to TRBJ1-6; TRBD1 matches 9 bases. The CDR3 is made up of 16 amino acids. Trimming at V came to 6 bases and at J to 6 bases, leaving 10 bases not matched to a gene. CDR1 and CDR2 from the germline V gene are SGHNT and YYREEE (reference sequence).

This chain joins TRBV11-1 and TRBJ1-1; D unresolved. V lost 1 base and J lost 1, with 7 bases in between. Germline V lookup: CDR1 SGHAT, CDR2 FQDESV (reference sequence). This CDR3 has 14 residues. CDR3 bases: TGTGCCAGCAGCTTAGGTGTCAGGAACACTGAAGCTTTCTTT. Protein: CASSLGVRNTEAFF.

The CDR3 DNA sequence: TGTGCCAGTAGTGAACTAGCGGGGATTGAAAATGAGCAGTTCTTC. Translation: CASSELAGIENEQFF. The chain carries TRBV19 and TRBJ2-1, with TRBD2 matching over 10 bases. The CDR3 has 15 residues. Losses at the gene ends were 5 bases for V and 7 bases for J; bases not matched to a gene: 8. The germline V gene encodes CDR1 LNHDA and CDR2 SQIVND (reference sequence).

This chain uses TRBV10-1 with TRBJ2-1, with TRBD2 matching over 8 bases. The V segment lost 0 bases and the J segment 8 bases; nucleotides outside the gene matches: 12. CDR1 is WNHNN, CDR2 SYGVQD, per germline (reference sequence). This CDR3 contains 17 residues. DNA for the CDR3: TGCGCCAGCAGTGAGTCGCGGGGGGCTAGTGGTGTGGATGAGCAGTTCTTC. Translating it yields CASSESRGASGVDEQFF.

The chain links TRBV30 to TRBJ1-1; D remains unclear. The V end lost 0 bases, the J end lost 3 bases, and 11 bases lay between the germline ends. This CDR3 contains 14 residues. Per germline, CDR1 GTSNPN and CDR2 SVGIG (reference sequence). As DNA, the CDR3 is TGTGCCTGGAGTGTAAATAGGCGGGACACTGAAGCTTTCTTT. It codes for CAWSVNRRDTEAFF.

The V and J genes are TRBV6-5 and TRBJ2-4; D tentatively reads TRBD1 or TRBD2 (6 bases each). Looked up from germline, CDR1 is MNHEY and CDR2 is SVGAGI. Trimming stripped 7 bases from V and 5 bases from J, with 15 bases between. This CDR3 is 14 amino acids long. The CDR3 is CASNPAGGENIQYF. CDR3 DNA sequence: TGTGCCAGCAACCCGGCCGGGGGCGAAAACATTCAGTACTTC.

This sequence joins TRBV6-1 and TRBJ1-6; D is unclear. From germline, CDR1 is MNHNS and CDR2 SASEGT. V dropped 2 bases and J dropped 9 bases, with 14 bases sitting between them. This CDR3 has 15 amino acids. The CDR3 sequence: CASSERAAGGSPLHF. Here the CDR3 DNA reads TGTGCCAGCAGTGAAAGGGCGGCGGGCGGTTCACCCCTCCACTTT.

The rearrangement links TRBV6-5 to TRBJ1-1; 7 bases agree with TRBD1. The CDR3 is 15 amino acids. V was pared by 4 bases and J by 0 bases, with 5 bases of the junction left unmatched. The germline gives CDR1 MNHEY, CDR2 SVGAGI. CDR3 nucleotides: TGTGCCAGCAGTTCGGGGGGACAGATGAACACTGAAGCTTTCTTT. It is translated as CASSSGGQMNTEAFF.

V and J are TRBV28 and TRBJ1-4; tentatively, D is TRBD1 (6 bases). Germline V gives CDR1 MDHEN, CDR2 SYDVKM. This CDR3 has 14 amino acids. V gave up 8 bases and J gave up 0 bases, with 10 bases separating them. CDR3 sequence reads: CASRDISTNEKLFF. Written as DNA, the CDR3 is TGTGCCAGCCGGGACATTTCAACTAATGAAAAACTGTTTTTT.

The chain has TRBV9 and TRBJ2-7; TRBD2 agrees at 11 bases. CDR1 and CDR2 (germline): SGDLS, YYNGEE. Germline trimming cut 4 bases from V and 0 bases from J; bases unmatched to any gene: 18. CDR3 length equals 20 residues. CDR3 coding DNA: TGTGCCAGCAGCCCCCACCGGGCTAGCGGGGGGTCGAAGAGCTCCTACGAGCAGTACTTC. Translated: CASSPHRASGGSKSSYEQYF.

The chain has TRBV29-1 and TRBJ1-6, with 7 positions matching TRBD1. This CDR3 spans 13 amino acids. The V and J ends lost 7 bases and 6 bases, in that order; junction bases with no gene match: 6. The germline CDR1 and CDR2 sequences are SQVTM and ANQGSEA. Here the CDR3 reads CSAGDSSNSPLHF. The CDR3, as DNA: TGCAGCGCCGGGGACAGTTCTAATTCACCCCTCCACTTT.

The DNA for the CDR3 is TGTGCCAGCAGCCCAGTTTTGGGCTTCGGCACAGATACGCAGTATTTT. Translated, it gives CASSPVLGFGTDTQYF. The J gene is TRBJ2-3, the V gene TRBV9; D call uncertain. This CDR3 has 16 residues. Trimming cost V 4 bases and J 1 base, with 16 bases left between them. Germline V gives CDR1 SGDLS, CDR2 YYNGEE.

The chain is built from TRBV7-2 and TRBJ2-4, with TRBD2 as a possible D gene (5 bases). V was shortened by 2 bases and J by 0 bases, with 11 bases between the two germline ends. The CDR3 is 16 amino acids. Germline V gene lookup returns CDR1 SGHTA and CDR2 FQGNSA. The CDR3 loop is CASSLRAGLAKNIQYF. CDR3 DNA: TGTGCCAGCAGCTTAAGGGCAGGACTAGCCAAAAACATTCAGTACTTC.

V usage is TRBV7-9 and J usage is TRBJ2-3, with 10 bases matching TRBD2. This CDR3 contains 17 residues. V lost 2 bases and J lost 2; bases outside the gene matches: 7. From germline, CDR1 is SEHNR and CDR2 FQNEAQ (reference sequence). The CDR3 loop reads CASSLPVAGGHTDTQYF. The CDR3, as DNA: TGTGCCAGCAGCTTACCCGTAGCGGGAGGCCACACAGATACGCAGTATTTT.

This clone was recorded only once. The chain uses TRBV24-1 and TRBJ1-1; 8 bases line up with TRBD1. V lost 7 bases and J lost 1; bases outside the gene matches: 7. The CDR3 contains 15 residues. Germline values: CDR1 KGHDR, CDR2 SFDVKD. The CDR3 DNA reads as TGTGCCACCAGAGACCACGGGACAGGGAACACTGAAGCTTTCTTT. Translating gives CATRDHGTGNTEAFF.

This clone was observed once. The V call is TRBV29-1, the J call TRBJ1-5; weak D call: TRBD1 (5 bases). Germline V gene data show CDR1 as SQVTM and CDR2 as ANQGSEA. The CDR3 spans 14 residues. Trimming pared 6 bases from V and 3 bases from J, leaving 15 bases between. CDR3 protein: CSVAGGPNNQPQHF. CDR3 nucleotide sequence: TGCAGCGTCGCCGGGGGACCGAACAATCAGCCCCAGCATTTT.

V is TRBV19 and J is TRBJ1-2; D ambiguous. Between the trimmed V and J ends, which lost 3 bases and 5 bases, there was a span of 10 bases. From germline, CDR1 is LNHDA and CDR2 SQIVND (reference sequence). CDR3 size: 13 residues. CDR3 residues: CASSIVTAYGYTF. CDR3 bases: TGTGCCAGTAGTATCGTCACAGCTTATGGCTACACCTTC.

The V call is TRBV19, the J call TRBJ1-3, with unresolved D. Germline V CDR1 and CDR2: LNHDA, SQIVND (reference sequence). V was pared by 3 bases and J by 0 bases, with 9 bases between. This CDR3 region has 15 residues. CDR3 DNA: TGTGCCAGTAGTATGCGTTGGAGCTCTGGAAACACCATATATTTT. It yields the protein CASSMRWSSGNTIYF.

The DNA for the CDR3 is TGCAGTGCCCACAGGGGGGGCCAAGCTTTCTTT. This sequence encodes CSAHRGGQAFF. The chain recombines TRBV20-1 with TRBJ1-1; TRBD1 matches at 8 bases. The germline gives CDR1 DFQATT, CDR2 SNEGSKA (reference sequence). The J segment lost 9 bases and the V segment lost 6 bases, leaving 6 bases of the junction unmatched. The CDR3 sequence is 11 residues long.

V is TRBV5-8 and J is TRBJ1-2, with D maybe TRBD1 (6 bases). The length of the CDR3 is 14 residues. The germline V gene encodes CDR1 SGHTS and CDR2 YDEGEE. The V and J ends lost 4 bases and 3 bases respectively, with 13 bases between them. CDR3 protein: CASSTSPGDYGYTF. CDR3 bases: TGTGCCAGCAGCACAAGTCCAGGGGACTATGGCTACACCTTC.

The chain employs TRBV6-5 and TRBJ1-5; possible D gene TRBD1, 6 bases. Germline V CDR1 and CDR2: MNHEY, SVGAGI. This CDR3 contains 14 residues. Trimming took 6 bases from V and 2 from J, leaving 11 bases between them. The CDR3 sequence is CASSNREGNQPQHF. CDR3 sequence (DNA): TGTGCCAGCAGCAACAGGGAGGGCAATCAGCCCCAGCATTTT.